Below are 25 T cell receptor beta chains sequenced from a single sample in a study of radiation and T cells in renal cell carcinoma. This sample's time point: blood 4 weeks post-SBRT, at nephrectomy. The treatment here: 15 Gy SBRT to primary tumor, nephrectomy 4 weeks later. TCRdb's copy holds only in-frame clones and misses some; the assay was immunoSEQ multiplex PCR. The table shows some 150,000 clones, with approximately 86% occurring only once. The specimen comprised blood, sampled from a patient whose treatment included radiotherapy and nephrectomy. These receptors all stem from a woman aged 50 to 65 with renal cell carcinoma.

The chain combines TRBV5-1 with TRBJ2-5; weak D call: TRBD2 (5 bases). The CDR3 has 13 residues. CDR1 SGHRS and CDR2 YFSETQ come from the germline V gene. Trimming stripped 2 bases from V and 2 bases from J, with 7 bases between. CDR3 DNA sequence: TGCGCCAGCAGCTTCCGGGATCAAGAGACCCAGTACTTC. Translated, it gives CASSFRDQETQYF.

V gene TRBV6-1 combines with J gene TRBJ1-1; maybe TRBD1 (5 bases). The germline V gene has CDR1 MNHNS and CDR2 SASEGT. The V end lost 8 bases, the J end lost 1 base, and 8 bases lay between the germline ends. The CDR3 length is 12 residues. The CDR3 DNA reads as TGTGCCAGCGGGGGGGGGAACACTGAAGCTTTCTTT. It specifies CASGGGNTEAFF.

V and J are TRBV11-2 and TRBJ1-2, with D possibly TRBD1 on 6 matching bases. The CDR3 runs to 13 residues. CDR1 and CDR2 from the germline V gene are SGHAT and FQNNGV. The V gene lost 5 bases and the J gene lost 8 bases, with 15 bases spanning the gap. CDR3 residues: CASSPPTGNGYTF. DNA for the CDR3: TGTGCCAGCAGCCCCCCCACAGGGAACGGCTACACCTTC.

This CDR3 is CASTHGQWSSYEQYF. Here the CDR3 DNA reads TGTGCCAGCACCCACGGACAGTGGAGCTCCTACGAGCAGTACTTC. The chain combines TRBV21-1 with TRBJ2-7; the table's D gene call, TRBD1, was not cross checked with the DNA. TRBV21-1 is recorded as a pseudogene. The CDR3 totals 15 residues.

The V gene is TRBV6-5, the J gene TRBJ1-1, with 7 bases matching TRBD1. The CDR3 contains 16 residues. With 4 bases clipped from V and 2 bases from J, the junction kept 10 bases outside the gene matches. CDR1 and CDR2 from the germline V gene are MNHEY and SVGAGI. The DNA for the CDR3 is TGTGCCAGCAGTTTATCCCCGGGACAGACCAACACTGAAGCTTTCTTT. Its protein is CASSLSPGQTNTEAFF.

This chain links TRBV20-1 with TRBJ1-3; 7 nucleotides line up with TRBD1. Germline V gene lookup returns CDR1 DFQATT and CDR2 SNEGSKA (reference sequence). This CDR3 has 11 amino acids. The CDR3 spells CSIRGGNTIYF. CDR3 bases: TGCAGCATCAGGGGGGGGAACACCATATATTTT.

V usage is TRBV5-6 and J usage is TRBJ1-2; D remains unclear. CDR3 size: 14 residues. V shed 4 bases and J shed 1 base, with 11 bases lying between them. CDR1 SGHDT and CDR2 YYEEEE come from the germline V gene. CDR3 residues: CASSPRTFNYGYTF. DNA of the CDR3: TGTGCCAGCAGCCCGAGGACCTTTAACTATGGCTACACCTTC.

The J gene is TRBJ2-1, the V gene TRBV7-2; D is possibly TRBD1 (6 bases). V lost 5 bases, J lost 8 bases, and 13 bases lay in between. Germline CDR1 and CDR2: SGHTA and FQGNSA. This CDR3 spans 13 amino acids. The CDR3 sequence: CASSPQGLDEQFF. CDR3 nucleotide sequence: TGTGCCAGCAGCCCACAGGGTCTGGATGAGCAGTTCTTC.

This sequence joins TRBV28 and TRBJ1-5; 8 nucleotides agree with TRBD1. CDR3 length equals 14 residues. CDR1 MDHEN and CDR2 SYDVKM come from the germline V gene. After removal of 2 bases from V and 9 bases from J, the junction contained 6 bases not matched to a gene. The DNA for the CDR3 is TGTGCCAGCAGTTTACAGGGGGCCTGGATGCCCCAGCATTTT. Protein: CASSLQGAWMPQHF.

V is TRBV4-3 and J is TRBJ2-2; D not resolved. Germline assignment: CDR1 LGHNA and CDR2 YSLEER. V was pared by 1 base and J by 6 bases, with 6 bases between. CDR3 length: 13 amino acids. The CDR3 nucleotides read TGCGCCAGCAGCCAAGGCAGTGCCGGGGAGCTGTTTTTT. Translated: CASSQGSAGELFF.

In DNA, the CDR3 is TGTGCCAGCAGTTACGGAGGGACAGGCACAGATACGCAGTATTTT. Protein product: CASSYGGTGTDTQYF. The J gene is TRBJ2-3, the V gene TRBV6-6; perhaps TRBD1 as D (7 bases). Trimming stripped 2 bases from V and 1 base from J, with 10 bases between. Germline-derived CDR1 and CDR2 are MNHNY and SVGAGI (reference sequence). The CDR3 runs 15 residues.

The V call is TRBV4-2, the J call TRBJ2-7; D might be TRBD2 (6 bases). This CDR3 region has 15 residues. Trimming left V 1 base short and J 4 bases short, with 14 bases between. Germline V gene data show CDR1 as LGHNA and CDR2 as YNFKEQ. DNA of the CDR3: TGTGCCAGCAGCCAAGGGAAGGAGGGCTTGTACGAGCAGTACTTC. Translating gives CASSQGKEGLYEQYF.

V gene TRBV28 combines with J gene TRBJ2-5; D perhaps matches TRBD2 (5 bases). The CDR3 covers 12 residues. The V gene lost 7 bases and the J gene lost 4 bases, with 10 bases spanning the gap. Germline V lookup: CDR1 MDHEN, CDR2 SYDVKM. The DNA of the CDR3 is TGTGCCAGCACTTTTGAGGGAGAGACCCAGTACTTC. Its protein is CASTFEGETQYF.

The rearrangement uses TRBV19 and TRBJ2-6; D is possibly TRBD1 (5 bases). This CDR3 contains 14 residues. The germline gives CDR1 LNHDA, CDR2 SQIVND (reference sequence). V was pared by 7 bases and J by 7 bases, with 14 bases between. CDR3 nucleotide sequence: TGTGCCAGTACTTCCAGGGATTTCGCCAACGTCCTGACTTTC. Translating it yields CASTSRDFANVLTF.

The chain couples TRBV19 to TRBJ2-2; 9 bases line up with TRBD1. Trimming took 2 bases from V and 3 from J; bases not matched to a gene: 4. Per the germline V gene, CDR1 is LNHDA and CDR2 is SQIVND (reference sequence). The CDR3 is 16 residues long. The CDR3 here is CASSITGGADTGELFF. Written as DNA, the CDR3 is TGTGCCAGTAGTATAACAGGGGGCGCGGACACCGGGGAGCTGTTTTTT.

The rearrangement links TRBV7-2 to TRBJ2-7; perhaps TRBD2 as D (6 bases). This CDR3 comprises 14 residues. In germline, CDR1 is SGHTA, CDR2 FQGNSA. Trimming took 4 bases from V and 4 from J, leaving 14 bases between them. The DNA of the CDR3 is TGTGCCAGCAGCTCGAGGACTGGGGGGTACGAGCAGTACTTC. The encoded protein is CASSSRTGGYEQYF.

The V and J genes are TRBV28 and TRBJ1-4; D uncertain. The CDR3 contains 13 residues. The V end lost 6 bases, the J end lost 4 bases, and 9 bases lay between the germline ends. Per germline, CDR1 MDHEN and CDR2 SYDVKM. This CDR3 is CASSLPHNEKLFF. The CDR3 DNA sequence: TGTGCCAGCAGCCTTCCCCATAATGAAAAACTGTTTTTT.

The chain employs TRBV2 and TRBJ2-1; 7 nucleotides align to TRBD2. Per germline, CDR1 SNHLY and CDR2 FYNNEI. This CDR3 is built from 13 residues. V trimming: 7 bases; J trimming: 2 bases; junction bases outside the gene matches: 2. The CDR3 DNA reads TGTGCCAGCACTCGGGGGGCCTACAATGAGCAGTTCTTC. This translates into CASTRGAYNEQFF.

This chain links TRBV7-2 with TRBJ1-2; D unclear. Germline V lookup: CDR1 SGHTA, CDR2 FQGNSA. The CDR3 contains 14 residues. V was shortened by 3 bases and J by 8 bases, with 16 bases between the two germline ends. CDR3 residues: CASSFQDFPRGYTF. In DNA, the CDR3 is TGTGCCAGCAGCTTTCAGGATTTCCCTCGCGGCTACACCTTC. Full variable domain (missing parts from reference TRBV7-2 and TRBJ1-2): GAGVSQSPSNKVTEKGKDVELRCDPISGHTALYWYRQSLGQGLEFLIYFQGNSAPDKSGLPSDRFSAERTGGSVSTLTIQRTQQEDSAVYLCASSFQDFPRGYTFGSGTRLTVV.

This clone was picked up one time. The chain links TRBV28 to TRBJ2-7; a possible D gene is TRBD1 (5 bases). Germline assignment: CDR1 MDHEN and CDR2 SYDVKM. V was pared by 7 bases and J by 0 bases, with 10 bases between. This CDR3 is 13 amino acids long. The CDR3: CASNAGPSYEQYF. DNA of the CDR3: TGTGCCAGCAACGCAGGGCCCTCCTACGAGCAGTACTTC.

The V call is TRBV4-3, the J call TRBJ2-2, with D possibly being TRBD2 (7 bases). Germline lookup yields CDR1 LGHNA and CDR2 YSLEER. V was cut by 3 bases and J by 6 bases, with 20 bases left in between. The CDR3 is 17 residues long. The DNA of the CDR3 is TGCGCCAGCAGCCACCAAAAGGGGGGGGCCGCCCCCGGGGAGCTGTTTTTT. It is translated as CASSHQKGGAAPGELFF.

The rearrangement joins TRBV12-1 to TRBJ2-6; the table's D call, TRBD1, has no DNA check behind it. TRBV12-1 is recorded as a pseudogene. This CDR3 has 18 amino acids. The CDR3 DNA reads TGTGCCAGCAGCTCAACTAATGTAGGACAAAGTCGGGCCAACGTCCTGACTTTC. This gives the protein CASSSTNVGQSRANVLTF.

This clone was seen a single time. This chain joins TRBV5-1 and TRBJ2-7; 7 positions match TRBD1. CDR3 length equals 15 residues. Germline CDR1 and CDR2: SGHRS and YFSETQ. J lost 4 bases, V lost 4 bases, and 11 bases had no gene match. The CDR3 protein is CASSVSWGTVYEQYF. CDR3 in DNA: TGCGCCAGCAGCGTAAGTTGGGGGACAGTATACGAGCAGTACTTC.

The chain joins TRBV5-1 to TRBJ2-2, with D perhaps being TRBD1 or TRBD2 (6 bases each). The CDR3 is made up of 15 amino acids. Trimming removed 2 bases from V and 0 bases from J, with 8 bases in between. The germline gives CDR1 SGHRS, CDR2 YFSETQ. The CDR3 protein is CASSFGGPNTGELFF. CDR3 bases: TGCGCCAGCAGCTTTGGGGGGCCGAACACCGGGGAGCTGTTTTTT.

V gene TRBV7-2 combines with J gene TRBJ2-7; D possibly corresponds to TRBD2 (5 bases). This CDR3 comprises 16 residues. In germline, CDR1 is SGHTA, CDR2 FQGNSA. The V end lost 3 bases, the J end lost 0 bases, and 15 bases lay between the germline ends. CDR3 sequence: CASSFHPAESSYEQYF. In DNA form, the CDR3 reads TGTGCCAGCAGCTTCCATCCAGCGGAGAGCTCCTACGAGCAGTACTTC.